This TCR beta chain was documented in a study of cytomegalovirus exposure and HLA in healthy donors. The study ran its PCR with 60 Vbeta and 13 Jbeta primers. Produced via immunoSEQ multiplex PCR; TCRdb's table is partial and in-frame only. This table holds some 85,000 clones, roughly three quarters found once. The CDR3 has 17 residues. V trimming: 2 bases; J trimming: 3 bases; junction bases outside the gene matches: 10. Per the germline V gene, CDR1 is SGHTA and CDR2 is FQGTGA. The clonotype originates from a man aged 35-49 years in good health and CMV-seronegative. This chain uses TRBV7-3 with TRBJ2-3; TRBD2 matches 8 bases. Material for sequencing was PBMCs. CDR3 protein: CASSLGRRGAATDTQYF. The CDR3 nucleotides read TGTGCCAGCAGCTTAGGTCGGCGGGGGGCCGCAACAGATACGCAGTATTTT.